The present entry profiles one T cell receptor (beta chain) with its context. These data originate in a study of blood T cell repertoires in COVID-19. Across the study: Some COVID-19 samples were acute and others convalescent; all came from the United States, Italy and Spain.

V lost 0 bases to trimming and J lost 3 bases, with 7 bases between them. The CDR3 covers 13 residues. Germline CDR1 reads SGHDT; CDR2 reads YYEEEE. Using immunoSEQ multiplex PCR, the repertoire was profiled, and TCRdb retains in-frame clones only, with some absent. The sample shows about 70,000 clones, 75% to 90% of them seen only once. Sequencing was done on a sample of peripheral blood. The chain combines TRBV5-6 with TRBJ2-7; D may be TRBD2 (6 bases). The receptor's source is a man aged 45-65 years with active COVID-19. The CDR3 here is CASSLGGLYEQYF. In DNA, the CDR3 is TGTGCCAGCAGCTTGGGGGGACTCTACGAGCAGTACTTC.